Following are 23 T cell receptor beta chains from one sample sequenced in a study of shared clonotypes between healthy human individuals. Naive-designated CD8 cells lacked CD45RO, were positively enriched for CCR7, and omitted terminally differentiated effector memory CD45RA+ cells. Sequenced by immunoSEQ multiplex PCR; TCRdb stores in-frame clones only, minus some. The sample has 1.5 million to 2.5 million clones; about 95% are singletons. Material for sequencing was naive CD8+ T cells sorted from blood. Every receptor here comes from a man aged 18 to 30 in good health.

The chain combines TRBV2 with TRBJ2-2; D perhaps matches TRBD1 (5 bases). This CDR3 region has 16 residues. With 4 bases removed from V and 3 bases from J, the gap between germline ends came to 15 bases. Per germline, CDR1 SNHLY and CDR2 FYNNEI. DNA of the CDR3: TGTGCCAGCAGTGTTTCCGACAGCAGCTACACCGGGGAGCTGTTTTTT. It yields the protein CASSVSDSSYTGELFF.

The rearrangement joins TRBV30 to TRBJ2-2; weak D call: TRBD2 (6 bases). V was cut by 2 bases and J by 6 bases, with 7 bases left in between. Germline-derived CDR1 and CDR2 are GTSNPN and SVGIG (reference sequence). This CDR3 has 12 residues. CDR3 loop: CAWSWGAGELFF. In DNA, the CDR3 is TGTGCCTGGAGTTGGGGGGCCGGGGAGCTGTTTTTT.

The chain carries TRBV7-3 and TRBJ2-1; 8 bases agree with TRBD2. Germline loops: CDR1 SGHTA, CDR2 FQGTGA. J was trimmed by 12 bases and V by 5 bases; bases with no gene match: 6. The CDR3 covers 12 residues. CDR3 residues: CASSPEGLGQFF. In nucleotides, the CDR3 is TGTGCCAGCAGCCCAGAGGGACTAGGGCAGTTCTTC.

The J gene is TRBJ2-2, the V gene TRBV5-6; 9 bases fit TRBD1. The V segment lost 6 bases and the J segment 4 bases; nucleotides outside the gene matches: 10. The CDR3 length is 16 residues. Looked up from germline, CDR1 is SGHDT and CDR2 is YYEEEE. CDR3 in amino acids: CASTPAGTGPTGELFF. In DNA form, the CDR3 reads TGTGCCAGCACGCCGGCCGGGACAGGGCCCACCGGGGAGCTGTTTTTT.

The CDR3 reads CASSYEGSGEQYF. Written as DNA, the CDR3 is TGTGCCAGCAGTTACGAGGGTTCTGGGGAGCAGTACTTC. The chain combines TRBV6-6 with TRBJ2-7, with D perhaps matching TRBD2 (5 bases). Germline CDR1 and CDR2: MNHNY and SVGAGI (reference sequence). The CDR3 extends over 13 amino acids. V shed 2 bases and J shed 7 bases, with 12 bases lying between them.

The chain joins TRBV9 to TRBJ2-7; D ambiguous. This CDR3 contains 13 residues. Germline loops: CDR1 SGDLS, CDR2 YYNGEE. V lost 4 bases to trimming and J lost 1 base, with 9 bases between them. The CDR3 protein is CASSTTVSYEQYF. The CDR3, as DNA: TGTGCCAGCAGCACTACAGTTTCCTACGAGCAGTACTTC.

The V and J genes are TRBV28 and TRBJ2-7, with D uncertain. Per germline, CDR1 MDHEN and CDR2 SYDVKM. The CDR3 has 13 amino acids. V lost 7 bases and J 5 bases, leaving 15 bases between the germline ends. CDR3 protein: CASTRDFWDEQYF. CDR3 bases: TGTGCCAGCACCCGAGACTTCTGGGACGAGCAGTACTTC.

V is TRBV5-5 and J is TRBJ2-3; D unclear. Trimming shortened V by 6 bases and J by 13 bases, and 18 bases separated the two germline ends. CDR1 and CDR2 from the germline V gene are SGHKS and YYEKEE (reference sequence). The CDR3 has 12 amino acids. CDR3 DNA: TGTGCCAGCACCGCGTTGACGTCCCTCGAGTATTTT. Protein sequence: CASTALTSLEYF.

The chain's CDR3 is CAISAGQGPHQPQHF. As DNA, the CDR3 is TGTGCCATCAGTGCAGGGCAGGGGCCTCATCAGCCCCAGCATTTT. The chain employs TRBV10-3 and TRBJ1-5; D may be TRBD1 (6 bases). The CDR3 sequence is 15 residues long. In germline, CDR1 is ENHRY, CDR2 SYGVKD. V shed 4 bases and J shed 5 bases, with 15 bases lying between them.

The chain recombines TRBV4-3 with TRBJ2-3; D is possibly TRBD2 (6 bases). The CDR3 runs 15 residues. V lost 0 bases, J lost 2 bases, and 9 bases lay in between. Germline lookup yields CDR1 LGHNA and CDR2 YSLEER. CDR3 in amino acids: CASSQDGSPTDTQYF. CDR3 nucleotide sequence: TGCGCCAGCAGCCAAGACGGGAGCCCCACAGATACGCAGTATTTT.

The chain has TRBV4-1 and TRBJ2-1, with D perhaps matching TRBD1 (5 bases). Germline CDR1 and CDR2: MGHRA and YSYEKL. The ends were cut back, 1 base at V and 5 bases at J, with 12 bases in the middle. This CDR3 region has 15 residues. The DNA for the CDR3 is TGCGCCAGCAGCCAAGGGCCCGGCAGGGACAATGAGCAGTTCTTC. As protein: CASSQGPGRDNEQFF.

The rearrangement joins TRBV5-8 to TRBJ2-1; D is uncertain. Germline values: CDR1 SGHTS, CDR2 YDEGEE. This CDR3 spans 14 amino acids. The V gene lost 0 bases and the J gene lost 4 bases, with 8 bases spanning the gap. The CDR3 loop reads CASSLVLPYNEQFF. The CDR3 nucleotides read TGTGCCAGCAGCTTGGTGTTGCCTTACAATGAGCAGTTCTTC.

The CDR3 protein is CASSLIENEQYF. Here the CDR3 DNA reads TGTGCCAGCAGCTTGATCGAGAACGAGCAGTACTTC. The chain joins TRBV5-6 to TRBJ2-7; unclear D gene. Germline-derived CDR1 and CDR2 are SGHDT and YYEEEE. V gave up 1 base and J gave up 5 bases, with 7 bases separating them. This CDR3 has 12 amino acids.

The V and J genes are TRBV6-6 and TRBJ1-2, with unresolved D. The V end was cut by 0 bases, the J end by 0 bases, with 11 bases between. The CDR3 spans 16 residues. The germline V gene has CDR1 MNHNY and CDR2 SVGAGI (reference sequence). DNA of the CDR3: TGTGCCAGCAGTTACTCCCCGGCTGTTTCTAACTATGGCTACACCTTC. This encodes CASSYSPAVSNYGYTF.

V gene TRBV6-1 combines with J gene TRBJ2-3; D is unclear. The CDR3 extends over 14 amino acids. Trimming took 4 bases from V and 0 from J, leaving 8 bases between them. Germline CDR1 and CDR2: MNHNS and SASEGT. CDR3 sequence: CASSVGPSTDTQYF. CDR3 bases: TGTGCCAGCAGTGTAGGACCGAGCACAGATACGCAGTATTTT.

Concerning this clone: At one boundary the junction diverges from the germline segment, which might be a read error. The rearrangement links TRBV28 to TRBJ1-5, with D uncertain. CDR1 MDHEN and CDR2 SYDVKM come from the germline V gene. The CDR3 loop spans 10 amino acids. CDR3 loop: CASTFIRAGF. For the CDR3, the DNA is TGTGCCAGCACCTTCATAAGGGCGGGCTTT.

The chain joins TRBV15 to TRBJ1-5; D gene uncertain. The CDR3 loop spans 14 amino acids. Between the trimmed V and J ends, which lost 8 bases and 7 bases, there was a span of 18 bases. Germline CDR1 reads LNHNV; CDR2 reads YYDKDF (reference sequence). CDR3 DNA sequence: TGTGCCACCGGGCAAGGGAACGAACCGCAGCCCCAGCATTTT. Residues: CATGQGNEPQPQHF.

The V call is TRBV1, the J call TRBJ1-1; the table calls TRBD1, which could not be checked here. TRBV1 represents a pseudogene. This CDR3 comprises 16 residues. CDR3 region: CTSSQSQGEMNTEAFF. CDR3 sequence (DNA): TGCACCAGCAGCCAAAGCCAGGGGGAAATGAACACTGAAGCTTTCTTT.

A word on this clone: Sequence at one end of the junction differs from germline and may be a read error. The chain uses TRBV7-9 and TRBJ2-6, with D perhaps assigned TRBD1 or TRBD2 (7 bases each). Germline lookup yields CDR1 SEHNR and CDR2 FQNEAQ (reference sequence). CDR3 length: 14 amino acids. In DNA, the CDR3 is TGTGCCAGCCGCTCCCCAGGGGGGGCCGACGTCCTGACTTTC. Its protein is CASRSPGGADVLTF.

The chain links TRBV15 to TRBJ2-7; 7 bases map to TRBD2. Germline V gene lookup returns CDR1 LNHNV and CDR2 YYDKDF (reference sequence). Trimming removed 1 base from V and 2 bases from J; junction bases left unmatched: 2. CDR3 length: 14 amino acids. The CDR3 region is CATSRAGGTYEQYF. CDR3 DNA: TGTGCCACCAGCAGAGCGGGAGGCACCTACGAGCAGTACTTC.

Turning to this clone: A read error may be the cause here, since a much bigger clone is one base away. The sample holds other DNA sequences that translate to the same CDR3. This rearrangement joins TRBV28 to TRBJ1-1; D gene unclear. V gave up 3 bases and J gave up 5 bases, with 4 bases separating them. The CDR3 contains 11 residues. CDR1 is MDHEN, CDR2 SYDVKM, per germline. DNA of the CDR3: TGTGCCAGCAGTTTCGGTACTGAAGCTTTCTTT. It specifies CASSFGTEAFF.

CDR3: CASSSTTSGFYNEQFF. The CDR3 region has the DNA TGTGCCAGCAGTTCGACGACTAGCGGGTTCTACAATGAGCAGTTCTTC. The chain is built from TRBV6-5 and TRBJ2-1, with 10 bases matching TRBD2. The germline CDR1 and CDR2 sequences are MNHEY and SVGAGI. The CDR3 is 16 residues long. Trimming at V came to 4 bases and at J to 3 bases, leaving 6 bases not matched to a gene.

The chain combines TRBV6-5 with TRBJ2-1; no firm D call. Germline CDR1 is MNHEY and CDR2 is SVGAGI. V shed 5 bases and J shed 0 bases, with 5 bases lying between them. The CDR3 runs 13 residues. This CDR3 reads CASSDLSYNEQFF. Here the CDR3 DNA reads TGTGCCAGCAGTGACCTCTCCTACAATGAGCAGTTCTTC.